This TCR beta chain stems from a study of technical replicates of blood from a handful of donors. Here immunoSEQ multiplex PCR was the method, and the copy in TCRdb shows in-frame clones only, minus some. This table holds tens of thousands of clones, 75% to 95% found once. In germline, CDR1 is SGHAT, CDR2 FQNNGV. Trimming removed 5 bases from V and 0 bases from J; junction bases left unmatched: 8. The length of the CDR3 is 16 residues. Sequenced sample: T cells isolated from PBMCs. The receptor was derived from a human donor in good health. The V gene is TRBV11-2, the J gene TRBJ1-1, with TRBD1 matching 8 bases. CDR3 DNA sequence: TGTGCCAGCAGCCCATCAGGACAGGGTATGAACACTGAAGCTTTCTTT. This sequence encodes CASSPSGQGMNTEAFF. The whole variable domain, remainder taken from reference TRBV11-2 and TRBJ1-1, is EAGVAQSPRYKIIEKRQSVAFWCNPISGHATLYWYQQILGQGPKLLIQFQNNGVVDDSQLPKDRFSAERLKGVDSTLKIQPAKLEDSAVYLCASSPSGQGMNTEAFFGQGTRLTVV.